This TCR beta chain was captured in a study of blood T cell repertoires in COVID-19 (dated by TCRdb to 2020 to 2022). Regarding the research as a whole: Collaborator samples came from the United States, Italy and Spain and covered acute and convalescent phases of COVID-19. Samples came from the ongoing ImmuneRACE study (first 160 participants) plus 1,254 subjects from 6 global collaborators. Subjects who had been exposed to COVID-19, were actively infected with it, or had recovered from it provided the deeply sampled blood TCRbeta repertoires that made up the dataset. Nearly every sample came with metadata listing a de-identified subject ID, COVID-19 status, age in years and sex. The material from the prospective study consisted of cDNA or gDNA derived from T cells, B-cell-depleted T cells, or PBMCs. HLA class I and class II types, where available, came from metadata supplied by the sample provider rather than from assay-based typing. The repertoires were released in a freely available public database meant as a resource for research on the immune response to SARS-CoV-2. Here is what the overall study found, with its caveats: Clinical and demographic metadata were provided uncurated, with the amount varying by source and participant.

On this clone: The clone's antigen remains unknown. No base-level quality is on record; no much larger clone is a single base apart.

TCRbeta CDR3 regions were amplified from genomic DNA using the immunoSEQ Assay, a bias-controlled multiplex PCR. The authors' pipeline ran thus. Nucleated cell counts per sample were estimated from amplification of reference gene primers within the assay. To quantify the absolute abundance of each unique TCRbeta CDR3 rearrangement, sequence reads were collapsed and filtered. Productive Simpson clonality was computed per sample as the square root of Simpson's diversity index over productive rearrangements. Imported from immuneACCESS, the table was reduced by TCRdb to in-frame sequences with V and J called. These copies leave out some clones; in studies compared against another copy, an unresolved V gene accounts for under half, and the cause of the remainder is not known. That table gives V, J and clone size, and the DNA gave D and trimming. Here the sample has 200,000 to 250,000 clones; 70% to 90% occur a single time. More than 6% of the sample rests with the top ten.

Collaborating institutions collected whole blood in K2EDTA tubes following their own protocols. For TCRbeta analysis, collaborators shipped samples as frozen whole blood, isolated PBMCs, or DNA extracted from either of those sample types. Sequences LNHDA (CDR1) and SQIVND (CDR2) are obtained from the germline V gene (reference sequence). Inclusive of the bounding cysteine and phenylalanine, the CDR3 is 16 residues long. The retained sequence is limited to the CDR3, 48 bases, with the frame set at the first base. The junction shows trimming of 7 bases on V and 4 bases on J, and the gene matches do not reach 15 bases of it.

The rearranged chain carries TRBV19 and TRBJ1-1, and 7 junction bases match TRBD1. This clonotype was obtained from a woman in her fifties or sixties with active or convalescent COVID-19. Sequences were obtained from peripheral blood. At the DNA level, the sequence is TGTGCCAGTACCGTTACCCAAACAGGGGTGGCCACTGAAGCTTTCTTT. It encodes CASTVTQTGVATEAFF.